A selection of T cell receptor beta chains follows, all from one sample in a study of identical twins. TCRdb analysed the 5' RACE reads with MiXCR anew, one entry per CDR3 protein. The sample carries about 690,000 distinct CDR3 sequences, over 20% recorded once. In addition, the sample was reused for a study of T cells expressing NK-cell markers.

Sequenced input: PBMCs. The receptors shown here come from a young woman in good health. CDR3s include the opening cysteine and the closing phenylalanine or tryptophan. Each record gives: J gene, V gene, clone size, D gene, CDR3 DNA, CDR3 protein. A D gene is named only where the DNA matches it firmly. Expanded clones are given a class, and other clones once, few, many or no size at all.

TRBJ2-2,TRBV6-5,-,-,TGTGCCAGCAGTTACCATAGCGGCGGGGAGCTGTTTTTT,CASSYHSGGELFF
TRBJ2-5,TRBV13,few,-,TGTGCCAGCAGCTCAACTCTGACAGGTCAAGAGACCCAGTACTTC,CASSSTLTGQETQYF
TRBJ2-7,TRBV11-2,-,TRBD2,TGTGCCAGCAGCTTAGTACATCCGGGACTAGCGGGACCAACCTACGAGCAGTACTTC,CASSLVHPGLAGPTYEQYF
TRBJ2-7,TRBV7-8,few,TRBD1,TGTGCCAGCAGCTCGTATGGACAGGGGGGCGAGCAGTACTTC,CASSSYGQGGEQYF
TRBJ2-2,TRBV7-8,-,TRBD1,TGTGCCAGCCTTGTAGGGGGCGTCGCCGGGGAGCTGTTTTTT,CASLVGGVAGELFF
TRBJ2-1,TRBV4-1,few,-,TGCGCCAGCAGCCAGCAAACCAACAGTTACAATGAGCAGTTCTTC,CASSQQTNSYNEQFF
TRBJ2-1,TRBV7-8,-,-,TGTGCCAGCAGCCTGCCTGGTGGGCGAGAGCAGTTCTTC,CASSLPGGREQFF
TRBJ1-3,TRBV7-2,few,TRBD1,TGTGCCAGCAGCCGACAGGGAGTCTCTGGAAACACCATATATTTT,CASSRQGVSGNTIYF
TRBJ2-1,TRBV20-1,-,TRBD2,TGCAGTGCAAATCTCCCAGGCGGGAGCCCCTACAATGAGCAGTTCTTC,CSANLPGGSPYNEQFF
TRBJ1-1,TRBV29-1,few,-,TGCAGCGGCAGCCGGGACAAGAACACTGAAGCTTTCTTT,CSGSRDKNTEAFF
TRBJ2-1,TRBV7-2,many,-,TGTGCCAGCAGCTTAGCAGGACTATCCTACAATGAGCAGTTCTTC,CASSLAGLSYNEQFF